Described below is a single TCR beta chain sequence and its context. It has no known antigen specificity. Base qualities are missing; no much larger clone stands one base away. Using the deep immunoSEQ assay, TCR CDR3 regions were amplified from genomic DNA by multiplex PCR. For each cell subset, the extracted genomic DNA was distributed evenly across all wells of several immunoSEQ 96-well plates, and each plate served as one replicate. Each replicate PCR for sorted subsets received about 210 ng genomic DNA, equal to about 29,000 T cell genomes. Purified libraries were quantified with a Qubit 3.0 fluorometer, sized on a Bioanalyzer 2100, and re-quantified with the KAPA Library Quantification kit. Every immunoSEQ 96-well plate was sequenced on a separate single-read 150-cycle Illumina NextSeq 550 flow cell. The authors' analysis ran thus. The immunoSEQ output contained only junctional sequences without quality scores, so filtering could not match that applied to full-length reads. To assign V/J genes and CDR3, sequences were annotated using PyIR, a Python wrapper for IgBLAST v1.9, with IMGT germline references. Reads with weak V/J assignments (E-value above 1e-6), missing CDR3, stop codons, out-of-frame junctions, or ambiguous translated residues were removed. V3J clonotypes were defined as sequences sharing the same inferred V gene, J gene, and CDR3 amino acid sequence. The percentage overlap between two repertoires was calculated by dividing the number of shared unique clonotypes by the size of the smaller repertoire. Repertoire richness was assessed with RTK rarefaction, the Chao1 estimator, and Recon v2.1 estimates of unobserved clonotypes. Generation probabilities for all TCRbeta clonotypes obtained by the gDNA method from several donors were computed using OLGA. TCRdb limited this immuneACCESS table to in-frame rearrangements with V and J called. A share of clones is missing; checked studies link under half to unresolved V genes, and the rest is unexplained. V, J and clone size are those of that table, while D and trimming were read from the DNA. The sample yields 600,000 to 800,000 clones; 55% to 75% were counted once. The ten largest clones represent approximately 1.8% of the sample.

Between the V and J ends, shortened by 5 bases and 4 bases respectively, the junction contains 11 bases. The CDR3 numbers 13 residues from cysteine through phenylalanine. Only CDR3 DNA is held: 39 bases, read in frame from base 1. The germline V gene (reference sequence) sets CDR1 to LNHDA and CDR2 to SQIVND. The source of the sample is a study of shared clonotypes between healthy human individuals (TCRdb year 2020). Broadly, across the study: A couple of women and a few men aged 18 to 49 years were included in the cohort. For each donor, CD4 naive and CD4 memory were each given three plates, CD8 naive was given two plates, and CD8 memory was given one plate. Blood TCR repertoires of five healthy adults were deeply sequenced to estimate repertoire size and the extent of clonotype sharing between individuals. To increase sequencing depth and limit assay-specific biases, TCR repertoire library preparation and sequencing were carried out by different laboratories using diverse techniques. Each donor's leukapheresis produced roughly between about 0.85 and 10 billion PBMCs.

Study-wide findings and limitations: The small number of donors limited the genetic and exposure-history diversity represented. Even with the large sequencing depth, rarefaction of the sorted-subset datasets indicated that sequencing was incomplete. Clonotypes shared by all four sorted-subset donors showed higher generation probabilities than non-shared clonotypes. Approximately 5% of naive CD4, 3.5% of naive CD8, about 2.4% of memory CD4, and 0.35% to 0.5% of memory CD8 clonotypes were shared across a handful of donors. Sampling was restricted to blood, and TCR repertoires in tissues likely differ from the TCR repertoires found in blood. Based on pairwise subsampling, the degree of clonotype sharing among donors was expected to be affected by sequencing depth. Larger estimated clonotype richness was generally found for naive subsets than for memory subsets.

Donors were healthy HIV-negative adults with no recently reported acute infections or vaccinations. Every donor was a Caucasian adult residing in Nashville, Tennessee, USA. CD4+ T cells were enriched by magnetic negative selection, after which naive cells were positively selected on CD45RA and the negative fraction was taken as the memory subset. Blood was obtained by leukapheresis, after which PBMCs were separated by Ficoll-Histopaque density gradient centrifugation and cryopreserved in liquid nitrogen vapor phase. Analytical flow cytometry was used to check the purity and quantity of each magnetically sorted T cell population. Genomic DNA was isolated from every sorted fraction and measured by UV absorbance on a Nanodrop 2000c.

The chain is made from TRBV19 and TRBJ2-5; perhaps TRBD1 is the D gene, with 5 bases matching. The sample taken for sequencing was memory CD4+ T cells sorted from blood. The intended sense of this specimen's cell subset or site label: CD45RA-negative fraction. The sequence derives from a woman between 25 and 40 years old in good health. The CDR3 in this case is CASSSRVRETQYF. The base sequence is TGTGCCAGTAGTTCCAGGGTTCGAGAGACCCAGTACTTC.